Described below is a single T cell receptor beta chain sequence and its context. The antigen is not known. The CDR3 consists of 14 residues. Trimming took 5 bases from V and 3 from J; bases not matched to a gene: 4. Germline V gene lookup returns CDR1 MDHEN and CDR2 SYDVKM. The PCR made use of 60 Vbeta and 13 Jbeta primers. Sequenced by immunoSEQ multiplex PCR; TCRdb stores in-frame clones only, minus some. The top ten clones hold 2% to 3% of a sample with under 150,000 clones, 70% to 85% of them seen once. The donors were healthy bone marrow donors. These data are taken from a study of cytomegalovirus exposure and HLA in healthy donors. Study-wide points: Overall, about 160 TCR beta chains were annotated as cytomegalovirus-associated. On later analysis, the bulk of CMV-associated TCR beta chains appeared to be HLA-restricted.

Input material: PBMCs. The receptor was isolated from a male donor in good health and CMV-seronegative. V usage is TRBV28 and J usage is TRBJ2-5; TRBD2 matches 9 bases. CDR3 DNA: TGTGCCAGCAGTCCCATAGCGGGGGAAGAGACCCAGTACTTC. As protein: CASSPIAGEETQYF.